The sequence of this TCR beta chain was determined in a study of blood T cell repertoires in COVID-19. Whole-study context: Samples came from the United States, Italy and Spain, spanning acute and convalescent COVID-19. In each case, the material was cDNA or gDNA derived from T cells, B-cell-depleted T cells, or PBMCs.

Germline V lookup: CDR1 ENHRY, CDR2 SYGVKD. This CDR3 spans 13 amino acids. V shed 10 bases and J shed 3 bases, with 16 bases lying between them. Under the authors' procedure: Amplification from reference gene primers served as the basis for estimated nucleated cell counts. The repertoire was sequenced with immunoSEQ multiplex PCR; TCRdb's copy has only in-frame clones and lacks some. V and J calls and clone size are copied from that table; D and trimming were computed from the DNA. The repertoire holds 400,000 to 450,000 clones, with 85% to 90% as singletons. The Seattle patients joined while their infection was active and were tracked longitudinally afterward.

Sequenced: peripheral blood. The clonotype comes from a man between 18 and 35 years old with COVID-19, enrolled during active disease. The chain joins TRBV10-3 to TRBJ2-7, with D perhaps TRBD1 or TRBD2 (6 bases each). The CDR3 nucleotides are TGTGCCACCAGGGGAGCGGGCGGCTACGAGCAGTACTTC. Translated, it gives CATRGAGGYEQYF.